These 16 T cell receptor beta chains share one sample of origin, sequenced in a study of blood T cell repertoires in COVID-19. Method: immunoSEQ multiplex PCR; TCRdb's copy keeps in-frame clones and lacks some. This table has hundreds of thousands of clones, 80% to 90% appearing once. Input material: PBMCs or T cells enriched from blood (not recorded which). The source is a man aged 30-40 years who had recovered from COVID-19.

CDR3 region: CASSPQRLGGTGELFF. The CDR3 DNA is TGTGCCAGCAGCCCCCAACGACTAGGCGGGACCGGGGAGCTGTTTTTT. The chain joins TRBV7-9 to TRBJ2-2, with a weak D call TRBD2 (6 bases). The CDR3 is 16 residues long. The germline V gene has CDR1 SEHNR and CDR2 FQNEAQ (reference sequence). Trimming took 5 bases from V and 5 from J, leaving 18 bases between them.

The chain joins TRBV28 to TRBJ1-5; 9 bases map to TRBD1. Per germline, CDR1 MDHEN and CDR2 SYDVKM. After removal of 5 bases from V and 5 bases from J, the junction contained 7 bases not matched to a gene. This CDR3 region has 15 residues. The CDR3 loop reads CASSRPGQGDQPQHF. The CDR3 bases are TGTGCCAGCAGTCGTCCGGGACAGGGTGATCAGCCCCAGCATTTT. The full variable domain, its missing parts supplied by reference TRBV28 and TRBJ1-5, is DVKVTQSSRYLVKRTGEKVFLECVQDMDHENMFWYRQDPGLGLRLIYFSYDVKMKEKGDIPEGYSVSREKKERFSLILESASTNQTSMYLCASSRPGQGDQPQHFGDGTRLSIL.

About this clone itself: This sample includes further DNA sequences coding for the same CDR3. The chain uses TRBV11-2 and TRBJ2-3; D not resolved. Germline CDR1 and CDR2: SGHAT and FQNNGV. Trimming removed 4 bases from V and 2 bases from J, with 4 bases in between. The CDR3 runs to 12 residues. Here the CDR3 reads CASSSNTDTQYF. The CDR3 nucleotides are TGTGCCAGCAGCTCAAACACAGATACGCAGTATTTT.

Many counts were recorded for this clone. V gene TRBV6-4 combines with J gene TRBJ2-1; TRBD1 is a possible D gene (6 bases). V lost 0 bases, J lost 2 bases, and 11 bases lay in between. Germline V gene lookup returns CDR1 MRHNA and CDR2 SNTAGT. The CDR3 runs 16 residues. The CDR3 protein is CASSDSQGYPYNEQFF. DNA for the CDR3: TGTGCCAGCAGTGACTCCCAGGGGTACCCCTACAATGAGCAGTTCTTC.

This clone was counted between two and nine times. Here the CDR3 DNA reads TGCAGCGTTGAAGGGGTAGCGGGACCAGGCAATGAGCAGTTCTTC. This sequence encodes CSVEGVAGPGNEQFF. The chain has TRBV29-1 and TRBJ2-1, with 8 bases that match TRBD2. The germline gives CDR1 SQVTM, CDR2 ANQGSEA. J gave up 6 bases and V 1 base, and 8 bases lay outside the gene matches. CDR3 length: 15 residues.

This sequence joins TRBV4-2 and TRBJ2-5; possibly TRBD2 for D (6 bases). Trimming removed 4 bases from V and 0 bases from J, with 15 bases in between. The CDR3 covers 16 residues. The germline CDR1 and CDR2 sequences are LGHNA and YNFKEQ. The CDR3 sequence is CASSPLRGRDQETQYF. The CDR3 DNA is TGTGCCAGCAGCCCCCTGCGGGGAAGGGACCAAGAGACCCAGTACTTC.

For this clone: Other nucleotide sequences in the sample specify the same CDR3. The V call is TRBV5-1, the J call TRBJ1-1; TRBD1 is a possible D gene (5 bases). CDR1 is SGHRS, CDR2 YFSETQ, per germline. Deletions cut 0 bases from V and 1 base from J, with 7 bases between. The CDR3 spans 14 residues. The chain's CDR3 is CASSLVGANTEAFF. CDR3 DNA sequence: TGCGCCAGCAGCTTGGTAGGGGCGAACACTGAAGCTTTCTTT.

The rearrangement joins TRBV27 to TRBJ2-7; 9 bases line up with TRBD2. This CDR3 is 16 amino acids long. Germline-derived CDR1 and CDR2 are MNHEY and SMNVEV (reference sequence). V dropped 3 bases and J dropped 2; count of bases not matched to a gene: 8. CDR3 bases: TGTGCCAGCAGTTTTCATTCCGGGACTAGCCCCTACGAGCAGTACTTC. As protein: CASSFHSGTSPYEQYF.

The genes are TRBV7-9 and TRBJ1-6; maybe TRBD1 (5 bases). The CDR3 length is 17 residues. V lost 2 bases, J lost 10 bases, and 21 bases lay in between. CDR1 and CDR2 from the germline V gene are SEHNR and FQNEAQ (reference sequence). The CDR3 protein is CASSLYSGTVGRSPLHF. Here the CDR3 DNA reads TGTGCCAGCAGCTTATATTCTGGAACCGTGGGGCGCTCACCCCTCCACTTT.

This chain uses TRBV5-6 with TRBJ1-5; 7 nucleotides match TRBD1. Germline values: CDR1 SGHDT, CDR2 YYEEEE. The CDR3 has 15 residues. Germline trimming cut 4 bases from V and 1 base from J; bases unmatched to any gene: 5. This CDR3 is CASSQGTASNQPQHF. CDR3 in DNA: TGTGCCAGCAGCCAAGGGACAGCCAGCAATCAGCCCCAGCATTTT.

This chain joins TRBV25-1 and TRBJ1-2; D uncertain. The CDR3 is 13 amino acids. Germline CDR1 is MGHDK and CDR2 is SYGVNS. Trimming cost V 1 base and J 8 bases, with 11 bases left between them. For the CDR3, the DNA is TGTGCCAGCAGTGAATCGACCGGGAAAGGCTACACCTTC. Protein: CASSESTGKGYTF.

This chain joins TRBV6-1 and TRBJ1-5; perhaps TRBD1 as D (6 bases). The germline V gene has CDR1 MNHNS and CDR2 SASEGT. V was shortened by 3 bases and J by 7 bases, with 16 bases between the two germline ends. The CDR3 is 15 residues long. CDR3 sequence: CASSESGGAIQPQHF. The CDR3 DNA follows: TGTGCCAGCAGTGAGTCTGGGGGCGCGATCCAGCCCCAGCATTTT.

The V and J genes are TRBV20-1 and TRBJ1-1, with D hard to call. Germline V gene sequence: CDR1 DFQATT, CDR2 SNEGSKA (reference sequence). This CDR3 contains 12 residues. V was shortened by 3 bases and J by 7 bases, with 12 bases between the two germline ends. The CDR3 sequence is CSASRQRNEAFF. The CDR3 DNA reads TGCAGTGCTAGTCGGCAGCGGAATGAAGCTTTCTTT.

The chain carries TRBV12-3 or TRBV12-4 and TRBJ2-5; perhaps TRBD1 as D (5 bases). The length of the CDR3 is 13 residues. Trimming took 3 bases from V and 1 from J, leaving 6 bases between them. CDR3 protein: CASSFQGQETQYF. The CDR3 nucleotides are TGTGCCAGCAGTTTCCAGGGCCAAGAGACCCAGTACTTC.

This clone was seen at least ten times. This chain links TRBV13 with TRBJ2-3, with 7 positions matching TRBD2. The J segment lost 4 bases and the V segment lost 6 bases, leaving 19 bases of the junction unmatched. Per the germline V gene, CDR1 is PRHDT and CDR2 is FYEKMQ (reference sequence). This CDR3 is built from 18 residues. For the CDR3, the DNA is TGTGCCAGCAGTGTGAGGTTCTCTTCGGGAGGCGGGGCAGATACGCAGTATTTT. Translation gives CASSVRFSSGGGADTQYF.

The chain employs TRBV27 and TRBJ2-2, with TRBD2 identical over 8 bases. The ends lost 8 bases at V and 5 bases at J; junction bases unmatched: 13. Germline V gene lookup returns CDR1 MNHEY and CDR2 SMNVEV (reference sequence). The CDR3 runs 16 residues. The CDR3 is CASRWVGRASTGELFF. CDR3 bases: TGTGCCAGCCGCTGGGTCGGGAGGGCCAGTACCGGGGAGCTGTTTTTT.